Listed here are 9 T cell receptor beta chains from one sample, sequenced in a study of CD8+ T cells in alopecia areata. Extracted from the samples, RNA was reverse transcribed into cDNA to serve as the sequencing template. Sequencing used immunoSEQ multiplex PCR; TCRdb keeps in-frame clones, though not all of them. The sample lists 100,000 to 150,000 clones, approximately 47% seen once, with over 9.5% in the top ten. The source material was NKG2D-low CD8+ T cells sorted from blood. The receptors derive from a human donor with alopecia areata.

The table lists this clone with a few counts. This chain joins TRBV29-1 and TRBJ1-2; TRBD1 might be the D (5 bases). This CDR3 region has 14 residues. V gave up 4 bases and J gave up 4 bases, with 16 bases separating them. Germline loops: CDR1 SQVTM, CDR2 ANQGSEA. The CDR3 DNA sequence: TGCAGCGTTGGGGACGCCGGCCGCGGCTATGGCTACACCTTC. Its translation: CSVGDAGRGYGYTF.

This clone was found a few times. This sequence joins TRBV6-1 and TRBJ2-1; TRBD1 is a possible D gene (5 bases). CDR1 MNHNS and CDR2 SASEGT come from the germline V gene. The CDR3 has 11 residues. Trimming cost V 6 bases and J 15 bases, with 15 bases left between them. The CDR3 DNA sequence: TGTGCCAGCAGGCCAGACAGTACCCTGTTCTTC. This sequence encodes CASRPDSTLFF.

The V and J genes are TRBV29-1 and TRBJ2-5, with D perhaps TRBD2 (6 bases). The CDR3 sequence is 15 residues long. CDR1 SQVTM and CDR2 ANQGSEA come from the germline V gene. The V and J ends lost 1 base and 4 bases respectively, with 16 bases between them. In DNA form, the CDR3 reads TGCAGCGTTGAAGGAGGGACTCTCAGCGGAGAGACCCAGTACTTC. Protein product: CSVEGGTLSGETQYF.

The chain is built from TRBV28 and TRBJ1-2, with D possibly being TRBD1 (5 bases). The CDR3 contains 12 residues. V gave up 8 bases and J gave up 8 bases, with 15 bases separating them. The V gene's germline CDR1 is MDHEN and CDR2 SYDVKM. CDR3 sequence (DNA): TGTGCCAGCCTCGCCGCGGGGGTCGGCTACACCTTC. Its translation is CASLAAGVGYTF.

This chain joins TRBV29-1 and TRBJ2-5; 9 bases fit TRBD1. Germline V gives CDR1 SQVTM, CDR2 ANQGSEA. V trimming: 2 bases; J trimming: 7 bases; junction bases outside the gene matches: 14. This CDR3 is built from 16 residues. The CDR3 here is CSVEWGQGQESLTQYF. CDR3 nucleotide sequence: TGCAGCGTTGAATGGGGACAGGGACAAGAGAGTCTGACCCAGTACTTC.

The chain links TRBV29-1 to TRBJ2-2, with TRBD2 matching 11 bases. Trimming took 7 bases from V and 6 from J; bases not matched to a gene: 7. The CDR3 has 14 residues. Germline loops: CDR1 SQVTM, CDR2 ANQGSEA. CDR3 residues: CSATSGREAGELFF. CDR3 nucleotide sequence: TGCAGCGCAACTAGCGGGAGAGAGGCCGGGGAGCTGTTTTTT.

The rearrangement joins TRBV20-1 to TRBJ2-5; D is uncertain. The CDR3 has 11 residues. V was pared by 5 bases and J by 1 base, with 5 bases between. The germline V gene encodes CDR1 DFQATT and CDR2 SNEGSKA (reference sequence). The CDR3 loop reads CSAEVQETQYF. The CDR3 DNA is TGCAGTGCTGAGGTCCAAGAGACCCAGTACTTC.

This clone has a single count. The rearrangement joins TRBV29-1 to TRBJ1-2, with D possibly matching TRBD1 (6 bases). This CDR3 spans 16 amino acids. Germline V gives CDR1 SQVTM, CDR2 ANQGSEA. V was trimmed by 3 bases and J by 4 bases, leaving 21 bases between them. In DNA form, the CDR3 reads TGCAGCGTTGAGAATCAAAACGGGACAATCCCCTATGGCTACACCTTC. This translates into CSVENQNGTIPYGYTF.

This clone was seen more than once but under ten times. CDR3 nucleotides: TGCAGCGTTGAGAAGAATACGGGGGACTCCTATGGCTACACCTTC. This codes for CSVEKNTGDSYGYTF. The chain links TRBV29-1 to TRBJ1-2; maybe TRBD1 (5 bases). Germline CDR1 reads SQVTM; CDR2 reads ANQGSEA. Between the trimmed V and J ends, which lost 3 bases and 4 bases, there was a span of 18 bases. The CDR3 sequence is 15 residues long.